The 2 T cell receptor beta chains below come from one sample, sequenced in a study of shared clonotypes between healthy human individuals. The repertoire was sequenced with immunoSEQ multiplex PCR; TCRdb's copy has only in-frame clones and lacks some. In the table there are about 2.4 million clones, around nine tenths of which are singletons. Sequencing used naive CD4+ T cells sorted from blood. Subset described: CD45RA+ positively selected. Receptors were obtained from a man between 18 and 29 years old in good health.

This clone came up a few times. The rearrangement uses TRBV29-1 and TRBJ2-2; D is unclear. Trimming removed 4 bases at V and 8 bases at J, with 8 bases between. The germline gives CDR1 SQVTM, CDR2 ANQGSEA. CDR3 length equals 11 residues. The CDR3 nucleotides are TGCAGCGTTGGAAACTCTGGGGAGCTGTTTTTT. Encoded protein: CSVGNSGELFF.

The chain is built from TRBV5-1 and TRBJ2-6, with a possible D match to TRBD2 (5 bases). From germline, CDR1 is SGHRS and CDR2 YFSETQ. Trimming shortened V by 5 bases and J by 1 base, and 10 bases separated the two germline ends. The CDR3 is 15 amino acids. CDR3 residues: CASRSGDSGANVLTF. CDR3 in DNA: TGCGCCAGCAGGTCCGGGGATTCTGGGGCCAACGTCCTGACTTTC. Looking up the rest from reference TRBV5-1 and TRBJ2-6 gives the full variable domain: KAGVTQTPRYLIKTRGQQVTLSCSPISGHRSVSWYQQTPGQGLQFLFEYFSETQRNKGNFPGRFSGRQFSNSRSEMNVSTLELGDSALYLCASRSGDSGANVLTFGAGSRLTVL.